This T cell receptor (beta chain) is drawn from a study of identical twins. The V and J ends lost 0 bases and 4 bases, in that order; junction bases with no gene match: 7. Germline V gene data show CDR1 as SQVTM and CDR2 as ANQGSEA. The CDR3 length is 15 residues. A single record per CDR3 protein comes from TCRdb applying MiXCR to the 5' RACE reads. The table shows 700,000 or so distinct CDR3 sequences, with approximately 21% occurring only once. A further study also used this sample, focusing on T cells expressing NK-cell markers. As that study records: For several experiments, T cell sorting was restricted to the alpha-beta TCR population by means of an anti-gamma-delta TCR antibody. Dominant NKG2C+ clonotypes in roughly 6 donors made up about 1.0-8% of CD8+ T cells.

Source material: PBMCs. The chain couples TRBV29-1 to TRBJ2-3; TRBD2 aligns across 7 bases. This clonotype was sampled from a woman aged 18-29 years in good health. The CDR3 is CSVEDGEGPADTQYF. CDR3 in DNA: TGCAGCGTTGAAGACGGGGAGGGACCGGCAGATACGCAGTATTTT.